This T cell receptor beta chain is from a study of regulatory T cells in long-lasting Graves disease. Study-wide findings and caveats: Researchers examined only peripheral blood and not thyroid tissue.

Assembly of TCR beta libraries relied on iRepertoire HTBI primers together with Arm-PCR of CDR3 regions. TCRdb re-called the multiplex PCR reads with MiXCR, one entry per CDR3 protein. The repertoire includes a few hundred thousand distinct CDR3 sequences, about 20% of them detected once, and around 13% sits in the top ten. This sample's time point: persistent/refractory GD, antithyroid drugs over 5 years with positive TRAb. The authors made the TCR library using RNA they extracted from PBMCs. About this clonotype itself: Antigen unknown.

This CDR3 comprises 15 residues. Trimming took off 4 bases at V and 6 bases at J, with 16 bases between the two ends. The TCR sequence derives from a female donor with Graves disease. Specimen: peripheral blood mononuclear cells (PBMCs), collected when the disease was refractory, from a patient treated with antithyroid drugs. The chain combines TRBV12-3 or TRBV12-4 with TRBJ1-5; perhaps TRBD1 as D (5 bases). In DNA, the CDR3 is TGTGCCAGCAGTTCCCGAGACAGTAGGAGTCAGCCCCAGCATTTT. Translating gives CASSSRDSRSQPQHF.